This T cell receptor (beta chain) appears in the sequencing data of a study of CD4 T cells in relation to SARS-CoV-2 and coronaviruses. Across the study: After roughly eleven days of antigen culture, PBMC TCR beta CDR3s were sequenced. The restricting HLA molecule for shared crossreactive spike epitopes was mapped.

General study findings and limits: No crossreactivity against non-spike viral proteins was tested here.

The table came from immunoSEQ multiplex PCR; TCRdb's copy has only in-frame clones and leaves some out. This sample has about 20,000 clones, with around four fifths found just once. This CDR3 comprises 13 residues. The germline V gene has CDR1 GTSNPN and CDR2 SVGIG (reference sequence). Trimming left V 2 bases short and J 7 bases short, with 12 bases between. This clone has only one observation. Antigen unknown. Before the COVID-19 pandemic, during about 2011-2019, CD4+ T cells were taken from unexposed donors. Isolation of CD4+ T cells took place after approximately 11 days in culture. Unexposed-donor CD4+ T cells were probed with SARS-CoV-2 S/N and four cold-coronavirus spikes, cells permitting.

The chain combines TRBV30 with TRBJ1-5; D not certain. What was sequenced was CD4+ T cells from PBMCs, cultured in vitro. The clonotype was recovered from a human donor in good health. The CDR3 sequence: CAWSMRPGQPQHF. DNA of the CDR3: TGTGCCTGGAGTATGCGCCCCGGGCAGCCCCAGCATTTT.